This T cell receptor (beta chain) was sequenced for a study of post-analysis software for immune sequencing data. Study summary: Disease courses included relapsing-remitting, secondary progressive and progressive-relapsing multiple sclerosis. Study-level findings and limits: Roughly five TRBV segments appeared more often in patients than in controls, and TRBV5-6, TRBV5-1 and TRBV20-1 were among these. Samples sharing a preparation batch grouped tightly together when assessed by F measure. Normalized Chao1 diversity was significantly lower in multiple sclerosis patients than in controls.

Carried by the TCR beta cDNA libraries were unique molecular identifiers. T cells, 1 to 10 million of them, yielded about 500,000 cDNA molecules. A single record per CDR3 protein comes from TCRdb applying MiXCR to the PCR reads. The sample lists a few hundred thousand distinct CDR3 sequences, 36% occurring once. In this sample, this clonotype turned up many times. The antigen remains undetermined. V lost 4 bases and J 2 bases, leaving 19 bases between the germline ends. CDR3 length equals 17 residues. Germline loops: CDR1 MNHNS, CDR2 SASEGT. This sequence originates from a girl aged 5 to 17 with multiple sclerosis. The rearrangement uses TRBV6-1 and TRBJ2-3; the D is unclear. Sequenced sample: blood. CDR3 DNA: TGTGCCAGCAGTGTTTCCATTGGAGAGATTAACACAGATACGCAGTATTTT. Residues: CASSVSIGEINTDTQYF.